Sequencing of this T cell receptor (beta chain) was carried out in a study of T cells in Graves' hyperthyroidism and ophthalmopathy. Germline V gene data show CDR1 as MNHNS and CDR2 as SASEGT. The junction had 8 bases not matched to a gene; V was cut back by 7 bases and J by 4 bases. The CDR3 is made up of 14 amino acids. Regions amplified from RNA transcripts were the TCR beta CDR3 regions. The HTBI primer set was used in a first-round RT-PCR of the TCR CDR3. MiXCR, run by TCRdb on the multiplex PCR reads, gives a single entry per CDR3 protein. The top ten hold under 20% of the sample, which has approximately 530,000 distinct CDR3 sequences, about a sixth seen once. This clonotype was detected a few times.

Material: blood. The receptor's source is a woman between 18 and 30 years old with Graves' hyperthyroidism. The chain carries TRBV6-1 and TRBJ1-2; 8 bases agree with TRBD1. The CDR3 DNA reads TGTGCCAGCATAAAACAGGGGGACATCTATGGCTACACCTTC. Its protein product is CASIKQGDIYGYTF.